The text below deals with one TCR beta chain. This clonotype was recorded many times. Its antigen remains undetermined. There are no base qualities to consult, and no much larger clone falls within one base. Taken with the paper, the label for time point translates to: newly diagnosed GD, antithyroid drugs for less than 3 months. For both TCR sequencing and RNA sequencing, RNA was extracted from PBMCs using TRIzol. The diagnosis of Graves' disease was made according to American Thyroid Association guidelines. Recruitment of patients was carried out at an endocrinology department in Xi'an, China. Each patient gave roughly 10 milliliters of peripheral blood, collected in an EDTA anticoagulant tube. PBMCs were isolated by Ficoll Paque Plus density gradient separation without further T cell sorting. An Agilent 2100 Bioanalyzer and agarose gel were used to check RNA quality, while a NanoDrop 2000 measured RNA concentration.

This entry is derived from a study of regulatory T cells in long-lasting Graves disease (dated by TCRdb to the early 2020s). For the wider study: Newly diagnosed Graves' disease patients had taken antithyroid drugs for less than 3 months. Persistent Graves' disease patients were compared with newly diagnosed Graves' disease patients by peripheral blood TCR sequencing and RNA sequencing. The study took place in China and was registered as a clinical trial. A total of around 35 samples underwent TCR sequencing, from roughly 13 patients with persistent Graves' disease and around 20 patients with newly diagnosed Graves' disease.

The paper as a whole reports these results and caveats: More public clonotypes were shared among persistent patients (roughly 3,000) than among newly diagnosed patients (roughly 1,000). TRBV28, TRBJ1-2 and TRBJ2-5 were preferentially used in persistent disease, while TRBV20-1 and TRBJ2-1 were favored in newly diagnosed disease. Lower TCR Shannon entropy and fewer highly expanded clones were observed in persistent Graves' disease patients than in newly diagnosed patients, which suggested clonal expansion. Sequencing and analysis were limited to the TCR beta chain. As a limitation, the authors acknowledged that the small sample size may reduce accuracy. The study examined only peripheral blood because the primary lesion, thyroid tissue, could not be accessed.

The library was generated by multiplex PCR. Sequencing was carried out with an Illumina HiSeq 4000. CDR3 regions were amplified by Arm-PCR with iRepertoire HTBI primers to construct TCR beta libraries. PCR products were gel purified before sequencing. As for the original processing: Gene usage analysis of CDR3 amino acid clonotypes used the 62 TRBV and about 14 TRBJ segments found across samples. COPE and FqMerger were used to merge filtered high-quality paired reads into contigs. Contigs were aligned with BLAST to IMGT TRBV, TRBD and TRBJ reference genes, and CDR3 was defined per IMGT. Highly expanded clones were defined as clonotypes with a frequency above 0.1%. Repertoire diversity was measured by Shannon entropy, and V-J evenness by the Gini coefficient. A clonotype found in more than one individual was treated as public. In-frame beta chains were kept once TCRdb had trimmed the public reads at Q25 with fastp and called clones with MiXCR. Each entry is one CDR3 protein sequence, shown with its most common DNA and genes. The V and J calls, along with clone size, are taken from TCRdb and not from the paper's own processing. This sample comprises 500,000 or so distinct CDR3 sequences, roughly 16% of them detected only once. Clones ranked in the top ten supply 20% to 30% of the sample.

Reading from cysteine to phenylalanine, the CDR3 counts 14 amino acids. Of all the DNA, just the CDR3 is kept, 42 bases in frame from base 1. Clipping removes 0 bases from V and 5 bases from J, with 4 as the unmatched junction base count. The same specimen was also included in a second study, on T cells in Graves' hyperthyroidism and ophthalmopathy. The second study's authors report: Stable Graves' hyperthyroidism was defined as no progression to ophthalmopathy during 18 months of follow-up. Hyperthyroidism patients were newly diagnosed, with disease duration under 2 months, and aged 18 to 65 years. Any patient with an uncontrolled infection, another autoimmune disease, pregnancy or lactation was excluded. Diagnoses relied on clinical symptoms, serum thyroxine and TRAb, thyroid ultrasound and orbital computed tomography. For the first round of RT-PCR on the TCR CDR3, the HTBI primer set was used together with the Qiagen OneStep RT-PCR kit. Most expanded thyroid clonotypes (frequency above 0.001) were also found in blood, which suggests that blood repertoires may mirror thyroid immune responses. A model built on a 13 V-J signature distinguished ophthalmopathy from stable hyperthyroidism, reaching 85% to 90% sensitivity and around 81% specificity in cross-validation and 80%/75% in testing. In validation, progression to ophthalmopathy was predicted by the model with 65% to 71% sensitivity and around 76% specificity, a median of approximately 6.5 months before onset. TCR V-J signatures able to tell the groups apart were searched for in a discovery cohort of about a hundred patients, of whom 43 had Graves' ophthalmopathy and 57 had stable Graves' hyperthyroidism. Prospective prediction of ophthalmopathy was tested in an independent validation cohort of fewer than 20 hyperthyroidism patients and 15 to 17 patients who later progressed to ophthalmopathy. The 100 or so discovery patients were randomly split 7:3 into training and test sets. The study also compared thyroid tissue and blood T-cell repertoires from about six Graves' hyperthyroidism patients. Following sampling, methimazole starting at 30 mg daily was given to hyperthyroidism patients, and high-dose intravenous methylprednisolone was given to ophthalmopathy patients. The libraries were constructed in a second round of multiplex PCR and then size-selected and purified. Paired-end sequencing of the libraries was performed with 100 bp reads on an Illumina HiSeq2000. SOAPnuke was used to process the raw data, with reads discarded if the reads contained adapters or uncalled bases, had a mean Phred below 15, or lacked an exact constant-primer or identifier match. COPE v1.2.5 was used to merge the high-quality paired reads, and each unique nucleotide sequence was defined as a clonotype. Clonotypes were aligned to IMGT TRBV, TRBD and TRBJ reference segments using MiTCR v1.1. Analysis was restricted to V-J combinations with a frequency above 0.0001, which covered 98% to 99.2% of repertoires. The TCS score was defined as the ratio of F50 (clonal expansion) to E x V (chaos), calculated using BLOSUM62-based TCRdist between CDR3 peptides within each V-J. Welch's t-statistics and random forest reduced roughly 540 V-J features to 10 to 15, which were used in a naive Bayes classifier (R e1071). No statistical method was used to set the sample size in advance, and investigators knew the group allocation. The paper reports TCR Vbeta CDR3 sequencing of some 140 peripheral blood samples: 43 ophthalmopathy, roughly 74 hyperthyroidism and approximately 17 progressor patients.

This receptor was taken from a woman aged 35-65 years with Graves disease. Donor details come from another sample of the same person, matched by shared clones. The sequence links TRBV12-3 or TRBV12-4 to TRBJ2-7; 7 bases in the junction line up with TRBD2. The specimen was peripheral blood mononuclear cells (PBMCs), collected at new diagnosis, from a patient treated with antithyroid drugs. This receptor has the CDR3 CASSLAGGRDEQYF. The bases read TGTGCCAGCAGTTTAGCCGGAGGGAGGGACGAGCAGTACTTC.